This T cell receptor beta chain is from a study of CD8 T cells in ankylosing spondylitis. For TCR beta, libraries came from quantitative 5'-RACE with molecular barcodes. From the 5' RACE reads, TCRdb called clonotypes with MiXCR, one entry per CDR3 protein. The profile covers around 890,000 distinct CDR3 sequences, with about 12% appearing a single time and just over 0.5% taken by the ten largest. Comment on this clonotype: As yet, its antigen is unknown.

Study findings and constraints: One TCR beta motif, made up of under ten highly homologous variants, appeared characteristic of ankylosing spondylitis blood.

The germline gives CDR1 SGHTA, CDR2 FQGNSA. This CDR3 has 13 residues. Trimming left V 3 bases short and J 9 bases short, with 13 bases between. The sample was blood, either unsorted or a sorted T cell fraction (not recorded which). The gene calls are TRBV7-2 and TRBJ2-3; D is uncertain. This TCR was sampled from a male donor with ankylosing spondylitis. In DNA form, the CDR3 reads TGTGCCAGCAGCTTTTACGTCCTCGGGACGCAGTATTTT. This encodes CASSFYVLGTQYF.